These 20 T cell receptor beta chains originate from one sample sequenced in a study of breast tumors, draining lymph nodes, adjacent tissues. TCRdb passed the multiplex PCR reads through MiXCR, listing each CDR3 protein once. The data hold some 15,000 distinct CDR3 sequences, with roughly 52% observed a single time. The sample consisted of tumor-adjacent breast tissue. These receptors were taken from a female donor with breast cancer. Some clones in this sample may be carry-over from other donors' samples.

The V call is TRBV20-1, the J call TRBJ2-5, with no clear D. Between the trimmed V and J ends, which lost 3 bases and 5 bases, there was a span of 10 bases. Germline values: CDR1 DFQATT, CDR2 SNEGSKA (reference sequence). The CDR3 has 12 amino acids. The CDR3 nucleotides are TGCAGTGCTAGCGACGGTCGGGAGACCCAGTACTTC. Translation: CSASDGRETQYF.

This clonotype showed up just once. V is TRBV4-1 and J is TRBJ1-5; no clear D gene. V was shortened by 0 bases and J by 0 bases, with 12 bases between the two germline ends. This CDR3 is 17 amino acids long. Germline CDR1 is MGHRA and CDR2 is YSYEKL. CDR3: CASSQEGGRYSNQPQHF. The CDR3 DNA is TGCGCCAGCAGCCAAGAGGGAGGACGCTATAGCAATCAGCCCCAGCATTTT.

By sample fraction, this clonotype is medium-sized. The chain uses TRBV7-9 and TRBJ2-1; D gene unclear. With 2 bases removed from V and 5 bases from J, the gap between germline ends came to 7 bases. Looked up from germline, CDR1 is SEHNR and CDR2 is FQNEAQ (reference sequence). This CDR3 is built from 13 residues. The CDR3 nucleotides are TGTGCCAGCAGCTTATCGACGGACAATGAGCAGTTCTTC. Translated, it gives CASSLSTDNEQFF. The full variable domain, completed using reference TRBV7-9 and TRBJ2-1, is DTGVSQNPRHKITKRGQNVTFRCDPISEHNRLYWYRQTLGQGPEFLTYFQNEAQLEKSRLLSDRFSAERPKGSFSTLEIQRTEQGDSAMYLCASSLSTDNEQFFGPGTRLTVL.

This clonotype has a single count. CDR3 loop: CASSLTNGQETQHF. In DNA form, the CDR3 reads TGTGCCAGCAGCTTAACAAACGGCCAAGAGACCCAGCATTTT. The chain has TRBV7-9 and TRBJ1-5; D ambiguous. The CDR3 sequence is 14 residues long. Germline V CDR1 and CDR2: SEHNR, FQNEAQ (reference sequence). V lost 2 bases and J lost 11, with 16 bases in between.

The table lists this clonotype with a count of one. The rearrangement links TRBV6-4 to TRBJ1-5; 9 bases match TRBD1. This CDR3 contains 15 residues. CDR1 and CDR2 (germline): MRHNA, SNTAGT. The V and J ends lost 3 bases and 7 bases, in that order; junction bases with no gene match: 7. This chain's CDR3 is CASSEGQGIGQPQHF. The CDR3 bases are TGTGCCAGCAGTGAAGGACAGGGGATCGGACAGCCCCAGCATTTT.

The chain uses TRBV12-3 or TRBV12-4 and TRBJ1-5, with D possibly being TRBD1 (5 bases). This CDR3 contains 14 residues. The germline V and J ends were trimmed by 3 bases and 1 base, with 7 bases remaining between them. CDR3 region: CASSFGGSNQPQHF. The CDR3 DNA reads TGTGCCAGCAGTTTCGGGGGGAGCAATCAGCCCCAGCATTTT.

The chain is built from TRBV6-4 and TRBJ2-2; D is undetermined. Germline-derived CDR1 and CDR2 are MRHNA and SNTAGT. The V end lost 3 bases, the J end lost 2 bases, and 7 bases lay between the germline ends. The CDR3 is made up of 14 amino acids. The CDR3 DNA sequence: TGTGCCAGCAGTGAAACAGCTAACACCGGGGAGCTGTTTTTT. Translating it yields CASSETANTGELFF.

This clonotype was observed at least ten times. The gene calls are TRBV12-3 or TRBV12-4 and TRBJ1-5, with D possibly matching TRBD1 (5 bases). The V and J ends lost 5 bases and 1 base respectively, with 15 bases between them. The CDR3 sequence is 16 residues long. CDR3 in DNA: TGTGCCAGCAGTCCCAGTGGTGGGACCAGCAATCAGCCCCAGCATTTT. Its protein product is CASSPSGGTSNQPQHF.

The genes are TRBV6-2 or TRBV6-3 and TRBJ1-2; D unresolved. From germline, CDR1 is MNHEY and CDR2 SVGEGT. V was cut by 6 bases and J by 1 base, with 3 bases left in between. This CDR3 contains 11 residues. For the CDR3, the DNA is TGTGCCAGCAGGTTTAACTATGGCTACACCTTC. Translating it yields CASRFNYGYTF.

Ten or more counts support this clonotype. The chain is built from TRBV14 and TRBJ2-7, with TRBD2 as a possible D gene (6 bases). V lost 4 bases to trimming and J lost 4 bases, with 17 bases between them. Germline V lookup: CDR1 SGHDN, CDR2 FVKESK. The CDR3 runs 15 residues. CDR3 in amino acids: CASSPRRELVYEQYF. CDR3 bases: TGTGCCAGCAGCCCCCGGAGGGAGCTGGTGTACGAGCAGTACTTC. The whole variable domain, filled in from reference TRBV14 and TRBJ2-7, reads EAGVTQFPSHSVIEKGQTVTLRCDPISGHDNLYWYRRVMGKEIKFLLHFVKESKQDESGMPNNRFLAERTGGTYSTLKVQPAELEDSGVYFCASSPRRELVYEQYFGPGTRLTVT.

This rearrangement joins TRBV24-1 to TRBJ2-5; 10 nucleotides match TRBD2. This CDR3 is built from 17 residues. CDR1 and CDR2 (germline): KGHDR, SFDVKD. Trimming at V came to 4 bases and at J to 1 base, leaving 8 bases not matched to a gene. The CDR3 bases are TGTGCCACCAGTGACTCGGCGACTAGCGGGTCCCAAGAGACCCAGTACTTC. Protein: CATSDSATSGSQETQYF.

The sample holds many counts of this clonotype. The chain couples TRBV18 to TRBJ2-3, with D possibly being TRBD2 (5 bases). The V end lost 6 bases, the J end lost 6 bases, and 13 bases lay between the germline ends. This CDR3 comprises 13 residues. Germline CDR1 reads KGHSH; CDR2 reads LQKENI. The CDR3 coding sequence is TGTGCCAGCTCCCCGGGGAGCCCGGATACGCAGTATTTT. Amino acid sequence: CASSPGSPDTQYF.

This clonotype has at least ten counts. The junction departs from germline at one end; a sequencing error may be responsible. The chain uses TRBV6-5 and TRBJ2-3; D ambiguous. This CDR3 comprises 16 residues. Germline lookup yields CDR1 MNHEY and CDR2 SVGAGI. The CDR3 region is CASSHSPFPATDTQYF. The CDR3 bases are TGTGCCAGCAGTCACTCCCCTTTTCCTGCCACAGATACGCAGTATTTT.

The V and J genes are TRBV2 and TRBJ1-2; D is ambiguous. CDR1 and CDR2 from the germline V gene are SNHLY and FYNNEI. CDR3 size: 12 residues. V was clipped by 4 bases and J by 4 bases, with 7 bases between them. CDR3 protein: CASSVLSYGYTF. CDR3 nucleotides: TGTGCCAGCAGTGTCCTGAGCTATGGCTACACCTTC.

Many counts were recorded for this clonotype. The genes are TRBV28 and TRBJ2-7; the D gene is possibly TRBD2 (5 bases). Germline V gene data show CDR1 as MDHEN and CDR2 as SYDVKM. The length of the CDR3 is 15 residues. Trimming shortened V by 3 bases and J by 5 bases, and 17 bases separated the two germline ends. The CDR3, as DNA: TGTGCCAGCAGTTTGAACCGGGGTCGAGTGGACGAGCAGTACTTC. This codes for CASSLNRGRVDEQYF.

V and J are TRBV29-1 and TRBJ2-1; 8 bases align to TRBD2. The CDR3 spans 14 residues. Germline loops: CDR1 SQVTM, CDR2 ANQGSEA. Trimming at V came to 3 bases and at J to 9 bases, leaving 10 bases not matched to a gene. The CDR3 sequence: CSVEASGWGSEQFF. For the CDR3, the DNA is TGCAGCGTTGAGGCTAGCGGGTGGGGAAGTGAGCAGTTCTTC.

The chain combines TRBV9 with TRBJ2-1; 11 bases agree with TRBD2. The CDR3 totals 14 residues. Germline V gives CDR1 SGDLS, CDR2 YYNGEE. Losses at the gene ends were 0 bases for V and 15 bases for J; bases not matched to a gene: 8. CDR3 amino acids: CASSVGASGRSPFF. The DNA for the CDR3 is TGTGCCAGCAGCGTAGGGGCTAGCGGGAGGTCTCCGTTCTTC.

The rearrangement links TRBV7-2 to TRBJ2-3, with TRBD2 identical over 7 bases. Germline CDR1 and CDR2: SGHTA and FQGNSA. Trimming removed 1 base from V and 11 bases from J; junction bases left unmatched: 15. The CDR3 has 16 residues. The CDR3 loop reads CASSLVWREWGNEQYF. The CDR3, as DNA: TGTGCCAGCAGCTTAGTATGGCGGGAGTGGGGGAATGAGCAGTATTTT.

J is TRBJ1-5 and V is TRBV30, with 10 bases that match TRBD1. The CDR3 loop spans 14 amino acids. The germline CDR1 and CDR2 sequences are GTSNPN and SVGIG (reference sequence). The ends lost 5 bases at V and 3 bases at J; junction bases unmatched: 4. CDR3 protein: CAWRGTGANQPQHF. In nucleotides, the CDR3 is TGTGCCTGGCGGGGGACAGGGGCCAATCAGCCCCAGCATTTT.

This rearrangement joins TRBV19 to TRBJ2-7, with 7 positions matching TRBD1. V gave up 5 bases and J gave up 0 bases; unmatched junction bases: 10. The germline gives CDR1 LNHDA, CDR2 SQIVND (reference sequence). The CDR3 length is 16 residues. The CDR3 loop reads CASSYPTGSSSYEQYF. CDR3 nucleotides: TGTGCCAGTAGTTATCCGACAGGGTCCTCCTCCTACGAGCAGTACTTC.